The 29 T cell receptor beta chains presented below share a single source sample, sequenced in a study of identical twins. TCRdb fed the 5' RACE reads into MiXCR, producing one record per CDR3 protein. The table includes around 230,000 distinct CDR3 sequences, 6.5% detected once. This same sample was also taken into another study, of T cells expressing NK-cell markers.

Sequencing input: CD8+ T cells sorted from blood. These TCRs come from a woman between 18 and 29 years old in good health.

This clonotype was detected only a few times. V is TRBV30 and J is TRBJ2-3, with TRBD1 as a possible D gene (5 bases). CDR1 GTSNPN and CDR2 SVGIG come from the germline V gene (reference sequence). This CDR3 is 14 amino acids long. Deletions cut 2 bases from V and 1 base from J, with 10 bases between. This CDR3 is CAWSTGQRTDTQYF. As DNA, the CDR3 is TGTGCCTGGAGTACCGGACAACGCACAGATACGCAGTATTTT.

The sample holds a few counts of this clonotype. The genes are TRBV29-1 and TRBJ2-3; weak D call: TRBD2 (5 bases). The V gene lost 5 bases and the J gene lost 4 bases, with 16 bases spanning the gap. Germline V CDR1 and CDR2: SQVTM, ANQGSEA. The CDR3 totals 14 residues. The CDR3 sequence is CSVTTPLDPDTQYF. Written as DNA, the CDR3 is TGCAGCGTTACCACCCCACTAGACCCAGATACGCAGTATTTT.

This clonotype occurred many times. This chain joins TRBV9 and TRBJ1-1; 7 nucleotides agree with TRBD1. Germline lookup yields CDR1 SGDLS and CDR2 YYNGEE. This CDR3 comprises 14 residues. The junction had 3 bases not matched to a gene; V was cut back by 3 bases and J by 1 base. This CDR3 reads CASSEGQTNTEAFF. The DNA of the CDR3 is TGTGCCAGCAGCGAGGGACAGACGAACACTGAAGCTTTCTTT. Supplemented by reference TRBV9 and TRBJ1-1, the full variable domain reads DSGVTQTPKHLITATGQRVTLRCSPRSGDLSVYWYQQSLDQGLQFLIQYYNGEERAKGNILERFSAQQFPDLHSELNLSSLELGDSALYFCASSEGQTNTEAFFGQGTRLTVV.

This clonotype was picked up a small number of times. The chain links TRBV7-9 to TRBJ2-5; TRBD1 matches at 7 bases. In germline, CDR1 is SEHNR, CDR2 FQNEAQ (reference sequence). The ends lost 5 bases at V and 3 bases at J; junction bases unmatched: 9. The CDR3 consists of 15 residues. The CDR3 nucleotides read TGTGCCAGCAGCCCGCCGACAGGGCAGGAAGAGACCCAGTACTTC. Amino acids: CASSPPTGQEETQYF.

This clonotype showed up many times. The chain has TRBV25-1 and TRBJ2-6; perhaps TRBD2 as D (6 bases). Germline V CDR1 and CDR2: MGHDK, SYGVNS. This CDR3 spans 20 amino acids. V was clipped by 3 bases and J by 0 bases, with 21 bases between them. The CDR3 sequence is CASSDLRQYAGHSGANVLTF. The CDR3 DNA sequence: TGTGCCAGCAGTGATTTAAGACAGTATGCGGGGCACTCTGGGGCCAACGTCCTGACTTTC.

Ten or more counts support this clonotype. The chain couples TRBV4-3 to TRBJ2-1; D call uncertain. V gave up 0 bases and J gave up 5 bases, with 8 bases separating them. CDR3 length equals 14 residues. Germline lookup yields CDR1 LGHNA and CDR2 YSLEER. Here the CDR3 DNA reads TGCGCCAGCAGCCAAGAGCGGACCCACAATGAGCAGTTCTTC. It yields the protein CASSQERTHNEQFF.

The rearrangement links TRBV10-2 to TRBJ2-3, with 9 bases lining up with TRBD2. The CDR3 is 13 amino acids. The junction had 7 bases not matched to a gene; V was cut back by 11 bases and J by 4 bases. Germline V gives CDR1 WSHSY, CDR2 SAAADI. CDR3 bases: TGCGCCGGCGCGGGGGGGCCTTCAGATACGCAGTATTTT. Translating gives CAGAGGPSDTQYF.

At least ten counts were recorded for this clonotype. As DNA, the CDR3 is TGTGCCAGCAGTTACGAGGACAGCTATGGCTACACCTTC. Encoded protein: CASSYEDSYGYTF. The rearrangement uses TRBV6-2 or TRBV6-3 and TRBJ1-2; D may be TRBD1 (6 bases). Germline V gene lookup returns CDR1 MNHEY and CDR2 SVGEGT. V lost 2 bases and J 4 bases, leaving 8 bases between the germline ends. The CDR3 contains 13 residues.

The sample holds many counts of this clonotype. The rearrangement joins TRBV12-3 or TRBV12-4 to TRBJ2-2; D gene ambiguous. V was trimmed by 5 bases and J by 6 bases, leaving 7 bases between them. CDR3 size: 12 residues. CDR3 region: CASSPLSGELFF. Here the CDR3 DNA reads TGTGCCAGCAGTCCCTTATCCGGGGAGCTGTTTTTT.

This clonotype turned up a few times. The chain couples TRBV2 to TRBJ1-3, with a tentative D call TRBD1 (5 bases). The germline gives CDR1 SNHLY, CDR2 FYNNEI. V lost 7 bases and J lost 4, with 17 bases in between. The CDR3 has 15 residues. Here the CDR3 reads CASNPGLGGGNTIYF. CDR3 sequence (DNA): TGTGCCAGCAACCCCGGACTCGGGGGGGGAAACACCATATATTTT.

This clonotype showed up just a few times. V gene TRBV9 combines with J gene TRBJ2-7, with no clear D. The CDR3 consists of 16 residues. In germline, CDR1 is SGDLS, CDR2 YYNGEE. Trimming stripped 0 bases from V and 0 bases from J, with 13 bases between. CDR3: CASSVGDAASSYEQYF. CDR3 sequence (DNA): TGTGCCAGCAGCGTAGGAGACGCCGCTAGCTCCTACGAGCAGTACTTC.

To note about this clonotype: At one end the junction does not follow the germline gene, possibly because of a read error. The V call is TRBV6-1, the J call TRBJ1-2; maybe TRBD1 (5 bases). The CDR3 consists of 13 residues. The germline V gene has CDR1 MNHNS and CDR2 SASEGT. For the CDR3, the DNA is TGTGCCGGCAGTCTAGGGGATCGGGATGGCTACACCTTC. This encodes CAGSLGDRDGYTF.

The CDR3 region has the DNA TGTGCTAGTGGCCAGGGGCTCTCTGGAAACACCATATATTTT. It yields the protein CASGQGLSGNTIYF. V is TRBV12-5 and J is TRBJ1-3; a possible D gene is TRBD1 (6 bases). V gave up 6 bases and J gave up 0 bases, with 9 bases separating them. Per the germline V gene, CDR1 is LGHNT and CDR2 is FRNRAP. This CDR3 region has 14 residues.

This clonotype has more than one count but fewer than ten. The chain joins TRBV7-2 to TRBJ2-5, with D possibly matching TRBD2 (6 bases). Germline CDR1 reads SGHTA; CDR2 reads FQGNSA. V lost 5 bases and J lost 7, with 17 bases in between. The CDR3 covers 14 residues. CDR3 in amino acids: CASSALGAGGTQYF. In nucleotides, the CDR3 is TGTGCCAGCAGCGCACTCGGGGCCGGGGGGACCCAGTACTTC.

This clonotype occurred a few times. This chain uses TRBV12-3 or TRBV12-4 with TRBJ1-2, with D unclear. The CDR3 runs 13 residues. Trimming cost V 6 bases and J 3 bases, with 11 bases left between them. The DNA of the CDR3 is TGTGCCAGCAGCCCGTCGATTTACTATGGCTACACCTTC. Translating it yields CASSPSIYYGYTF.

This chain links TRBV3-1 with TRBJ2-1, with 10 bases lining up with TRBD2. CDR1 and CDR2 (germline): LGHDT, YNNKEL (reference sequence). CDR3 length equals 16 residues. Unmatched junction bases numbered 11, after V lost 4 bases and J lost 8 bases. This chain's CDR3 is CASSREGLAGVDEQFF. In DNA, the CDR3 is TGTGCCAGCAGCCGGGAGGGCCTAGCGGGGGTCGATGAGCAGTTCTTC.

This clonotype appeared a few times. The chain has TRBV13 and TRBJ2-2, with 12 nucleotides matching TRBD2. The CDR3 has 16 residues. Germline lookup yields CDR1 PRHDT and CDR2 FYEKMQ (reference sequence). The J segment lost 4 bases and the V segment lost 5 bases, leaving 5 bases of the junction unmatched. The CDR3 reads CASSPGLAGRTGELFF. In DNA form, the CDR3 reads TGTGCCAGCAGCCCGGGACTAGCGGGTCGCACCGGGGAGCTGTTTTTT. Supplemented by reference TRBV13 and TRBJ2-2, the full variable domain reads AAGVIQSPRHLIKEKRETATLKCYPIPRHDTVYWYQQGPGQDPQFLISFYEKMQSDKGSIPDRFSAQQFSDYHSELNMSSLELGDSALYFCASSPGLAGRTGELFFGEGSRLTVL.

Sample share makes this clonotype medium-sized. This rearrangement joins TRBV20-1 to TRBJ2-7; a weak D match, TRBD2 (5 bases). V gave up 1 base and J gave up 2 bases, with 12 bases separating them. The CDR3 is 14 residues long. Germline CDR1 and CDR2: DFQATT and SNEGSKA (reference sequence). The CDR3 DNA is TGCAGTGCTAGAGGCCTAGCTGAACCCTACGAGCAGTACTTC. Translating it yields CSARGLAEPYEQYF.

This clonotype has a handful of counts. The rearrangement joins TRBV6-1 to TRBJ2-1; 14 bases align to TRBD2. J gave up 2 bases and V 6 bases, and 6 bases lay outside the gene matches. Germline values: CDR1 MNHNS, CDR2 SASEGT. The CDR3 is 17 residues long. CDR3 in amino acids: CASSRGLAGGTYNEQFF. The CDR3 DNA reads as TGTGCCAGCAGCCGCGGACTAGCGGGAGGCACCTACAATGAGCAGTTCTTC.

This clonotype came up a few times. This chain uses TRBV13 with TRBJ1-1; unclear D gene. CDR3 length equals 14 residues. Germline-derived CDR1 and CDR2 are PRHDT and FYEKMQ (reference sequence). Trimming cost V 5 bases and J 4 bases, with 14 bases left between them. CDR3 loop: CASSHGIAGTEAFF. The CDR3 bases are TGTGCCAGCAGCCACGGGATCGCCGGCACTGAAGCTTTCTTT.

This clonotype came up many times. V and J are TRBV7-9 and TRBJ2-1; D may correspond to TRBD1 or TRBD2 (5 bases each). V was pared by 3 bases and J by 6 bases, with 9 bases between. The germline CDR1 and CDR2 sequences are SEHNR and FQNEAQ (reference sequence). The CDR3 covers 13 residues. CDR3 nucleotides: TGTGCCAGCAGCTTTATGAGGGGCAATGAGCAGTTCTTC. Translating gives CASSFMRGNEQFF. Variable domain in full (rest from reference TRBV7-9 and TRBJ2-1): DTGVSQNPRHKITKRGQNVTFRCDPISEHNRLYWYRQTLGQGPEFLTYFQNEAQLEKSRLLSDRFSAERPKGSFSTLEIQRTEQGDSAMYLCASSFMRGNEQFFGPGTRLTVL.

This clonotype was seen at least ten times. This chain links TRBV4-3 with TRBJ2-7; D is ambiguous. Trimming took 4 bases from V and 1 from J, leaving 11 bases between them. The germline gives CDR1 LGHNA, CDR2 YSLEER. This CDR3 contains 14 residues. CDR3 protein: CASSPGTRSYEQYF. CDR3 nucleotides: TGCGCCAGCAGCCCTGGAACCCGTTCCTACGAGCAGTACTTC.

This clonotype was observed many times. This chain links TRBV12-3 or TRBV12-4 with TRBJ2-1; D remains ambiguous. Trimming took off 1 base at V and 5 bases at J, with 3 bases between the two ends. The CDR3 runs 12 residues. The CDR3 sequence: CASSLVHNEQFF. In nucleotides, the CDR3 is TGTGCCAGCAGTTTAGTACACAATGAGCAGTTCTTC.

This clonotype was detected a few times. The CDR3 nucleotides are TGTGCCAGCAGTCCCATAGCGGGGGGGCGTTTCTACGAGCAGTACTTC. Translating it yields CASSPIAGGRFYEQYF. V gene TRBV27 combines with J gene TRBJ2-7, with TRBD2 identical over 11 bases. The germline gives CDR1 MNHEY, CDR2 SMNVEV (reference sequence). V lost 5 bases to trimming and J lost 3 bases; unmatched junction nucleotides: 9. This CDR3 has 16 residues.

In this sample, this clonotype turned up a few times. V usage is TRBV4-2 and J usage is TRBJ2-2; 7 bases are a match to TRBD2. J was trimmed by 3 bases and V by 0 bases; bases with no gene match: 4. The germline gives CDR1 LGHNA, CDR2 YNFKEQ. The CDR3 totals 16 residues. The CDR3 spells CASSQELAYYTGELFF. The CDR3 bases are TGTGCCAGCAGCCAAGAACTAGCGTACTACACCGGGGAGCTGTTTTTT.

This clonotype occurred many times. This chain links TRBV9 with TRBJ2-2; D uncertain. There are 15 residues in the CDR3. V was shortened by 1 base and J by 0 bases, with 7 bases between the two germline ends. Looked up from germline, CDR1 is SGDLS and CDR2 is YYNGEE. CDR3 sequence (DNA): TGTGCCAGCAGCGTAAGTGGGGCGAACACCGGGGAGCTGTTTTTT. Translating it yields CASSVSGANTGELFF.

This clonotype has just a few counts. The CDR3 DNA reads as TGTGCCAGTGGACAGGGGGATGTGAAAGGCTACACCTTC. Protein sequence: CASGQGDVKGYTF. The chain employs TRBV6-4 and TRBJ1-2; TRBD1 matches at 10 bases. The CDR3 sequence is 13 residues long. V trimming: 9 bases; J trimming: 8 bases; junction bases outside the gene matches: 9. Germline-derived CDR1 and CDR2 are MRHNA and SNTAGT.

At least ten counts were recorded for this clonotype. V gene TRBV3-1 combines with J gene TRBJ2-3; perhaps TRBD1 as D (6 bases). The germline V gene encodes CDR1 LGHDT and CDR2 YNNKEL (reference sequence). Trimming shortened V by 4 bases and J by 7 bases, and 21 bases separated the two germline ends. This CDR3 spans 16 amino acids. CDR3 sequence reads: CASSPTGSVEFYTQYF. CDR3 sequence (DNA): TGTGCCAGCAGCCCCACAGGGTCGGTAGAGTTTTATACGCAGTATTTT.

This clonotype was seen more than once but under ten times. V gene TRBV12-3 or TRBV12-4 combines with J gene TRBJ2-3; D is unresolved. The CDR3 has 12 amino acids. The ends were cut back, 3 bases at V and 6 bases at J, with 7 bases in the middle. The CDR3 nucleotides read TGTGCCAGCAGTTTTACCCGGGATACGCAGTATTTT. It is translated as CASSFTRDTQYF.